This record covers a single TCR beta chain. The data stem from a study of blood T cell repertoires in COVID-19. Study-level background: Sites in the United States, Italy and Spain provided acute and convalescent COVID-19 samples.

In germline, CDR1 is KGHSH, CDR2 LQKENI. CDR3 length: 16 amino acids. Losses at the gene ends were 3 bases for V and 10 bases for J; bases not matched to a gene: 13. Original methodology: Nucleated cell number was recorded as an estimate derived from reference gene primer amplification. Measured with immunoSEQ multiplex PCR; TCRdb has only the in-frame clones, and not every one. V and J calls and clone size are those listed in that table; D and trimming were worked out from the DNA. The sample lists around 100,000 clones, approximately 83% seen once, with 2% to 3% in the top ten. The chain recombines TRBV18 with TRBJ2-2, with 8 bases that match TRBD1. Sequencing input: PBMCs or T cells enriched from blood (not recorded which). This TCR came from a woman between 50 and 59 years old who had recovered from COVID-19. The DNA for the CDR3 is TGTGCCAGCTCACCCAATAGACAGGGGACCGGAGAGGAGCTGTTTTTT. Amino acid sequence: CASSPNRQGTGEELFF.